The 20 T cell receptor beta chains below were found in one sample sequenced in a study of blood T cells in healthy people across ages. With a J-beta primer mix and a sample-barcoded 5' primer, a second PCR ran about 7 to 12 cycles. TCRdb ran MiXCR on the 5' RACE reads and lists one entry per CDR3 protein. The data contain 1.8 million or so distinct CDR3 sequences, about 39% of them seen just once; the ten biggest clones take up 23%. The sequencing input was blood. The receptors were gathered from a human donor in good health.

V usage is TRBV7-2 and J usage is TRBJ1-1; perhaps TRBD1 as D (6 bases). CDR1 is SGHTA and CDR2 is FQGNSA in the germline V gene. V gave up 3 bases and J gave up 0 bases, with 11 bases separating them. The CDR3 totals 15 residues. CDR3 DNA sequence: TGTGCCAGCAGCTTTACAGGGTTCATGAACACTGAAGCTTTCTTT. This codes for CASSFTGFMNTEAFF.

The chain joins TRBV20-1 to TRBJ2-5; 10 nucleotides match TRBD2. The J call may be mistaken, given a closer DNA end match to TRBJ2-7. CDR3 length: 14 residues. CDR1 is DFQATT, CDR2 SNEGSKA, per germline (reference sequence). The CDR3 DNA reads TGCAGTGCTAGAGCGTCTAGCGGGGGCTACGAGCAGTACTTC. Residues: CSARASSGGYEQYF.

The chain is built from TRBV18 and TRBJ2-3; 9 positions match TRBD2. V was clipped by 8 bases and J by 2 bases; unmatched bases: 11. The CDR3 is made up of 16 amino acids. Germline values: CDR1 KGHSH, CDR2 LQKENI. The CDR3 sequence: CASPPEGGGATDTQYF. CDR3 coding DNA: TGTGCCAGCCCTCCCGAAGGCGGGGGGGCCACAGATACGCAGTATTTT.

This clonotype came up many times. J is TRBJ2-5 and V is TRBV7-2; D gene unclear. Germline V gives CDR1 SGHTA, CDR2 FQGNSA. The V end was cut by 3 bases, the J end by 5 bases, with 7 bases between. The CDR3 contains 12 residues. Written as DNA, the CDR3 is TGTGCCAGCAGCTTCGCCCGGGAGACCCAGTACTTC. This codes for CASSFARETQYF.

The gene calls are TRBV7-8 and TRBJ2-7; a weak D match, TRBD2 (7 bases). The J call may be mistaken, given a closer DNA end match to TRBJ2-5. Germline-derived CDR1 and CDR2 are SGHVS and FQNEAQ. The CDR3 has 15 residues. This CDR3 reads CASSLAAGAEETQYF. CDR3 coding DNA: TGTGCCAGCAGCTTAGCGGCGGGGGCGGAGGAGACCCAGTACTTC.

This rearrangement joins TRBV3-1 to TRBJ2-7; no firm D call. This CDR3 is built from 13 residues. Germline values: CDR1 LGHDT, CDR2 YNNKEL (reference sequence). V lost 0 bases and J 5 bases, leaving 8 bases between the germline ends. This CDR3 reads CASSQDLANEQYF. In DNA, the CDR3 is TGTGCCAGCAGCCAAGATTTGGCGAACGAGCAGTACTTC.

As concerns this clonotype: Relative to the germline gene, one junction end is altered; a read error may explain this. This chain connects TRBV7-2 to TRBJ1-5; D ambiguous. The CDR3 extends over 14 amino acids. The germline gives CDR1 SGHTA, CDR2 FQGNSA. The CDR3 coding sequence is TGTGCCGGCAGCTCCCCGGGTCAATATCAGCCCCAGCATTTT. Translation: CAGSSPGQYQPQHF. Using reference TRBV7-2 and TRBJ1-5 for the parts outside the CDR3, the full variable domain is GAGVSQSPSNKVTEKGKDVELRCDPISGHTALYWYRQSLGQGLEFLIYFQGNSAPDKSGLPSDRFSAERTGGSVSTLTIQRTQQEDSAVYLCAGSSPGQYQPQHFGDGTRLSIL.

The chain is built from TRBV29-1 and TRBJ2-4, with 8 bases fitting TRBD2. The J call is in doubt because the DNA end fits TRBJ2-7 better. The CDR3 sequence is 13 residues long. Germline V gene sequence: CDR1 SQVTM, CDR2 ANQGSEA. The CDR3, as DNA: TGCAGCGTTGTGGATCCGGGGGGGAGCGAGCAGTACTTC. Amino acids: CSVVDPGGSEQYF.

J is TRBJ1-4 and V is TRBV9; the D gene is possibly TRBD1 (6 bases). This CDR3 spans 17 amino acids. The germline V gene encodes CDR1 SGDLS and CDR2 YYNGEE. V was trimmed by 0 bases and J by 7 bases, leaving 19 bases between them. The CDR3 DNA reads TGTGCCAGCAGCGTAGGGGTAATATCGGGGGGCACTGAAAAACTGTTTTTT. As protein: CASSVGVISGGTEKLFF.

V usage is TRBV24-1 and J usage is TRBJ2-3, with TRBD2 matching over 12 bases. V lost 4 bases to trimming and J lost 2 bases; unmatched junction nucleotides: 3. Germline assignment: CDR1 KGHDR and CDR2 SFDVKD. The CDR3 loop spans 16 amino acids. The CDR3 DNA is TGTGCCACCAGTGACCCTAGCGGGGGGGCCACAGATACGCAGTATTTT. Translating it yields CATSDPSGGATDTQYF.

The rearrangement uses TRBV13 and TRBJ2-1, with a weak D call TRBD2 (6 bases). Per germline, CDR1 PRHDT and CDR2 FYEKMQ (reference sequence). This CDR3 has 21 residues. V was shortened by 4 bases and J by 3 bases, with 31 bases between the two germline ends. In DNA form, the CDR3 reads TGTGCCAGCAGCTCCCTCGGAGGGACGGATGAACAGTATCCCCTCTACAATGAGCAGTTCTTC. It yields the protein CASSSLGGTDEQYPLYNEQFF.

This clonotype was observed a handful of times. This chain uses TRBV9 with TRBJ2-4, with unresolved D. The end of the DNA is better explained by TRBJ2-5, so the J call may be wrong. Germline V gene data show CDR1 as SGDLS and CDR2 as YYNGEE. The CDR3 has 13 amino acids. CDR3 coding DNA: TGTGCCAGCAGCTTCACAGCTAAAGAGACCCAGTACTTC. Its protein is CASSFTAKETQYF.

The sample holds a few counts of this clonotype. The junction differs from germline at one of its ends, possibly a read error. V gene TRBV7-2 combines with J gene TRBJ2-7, with TRBD2 matching over 10 bases. The CDR3 has 13 residues. Germline CDR1 reads SGHTA; CDR2 reads FQGNSA. CDR3 coding DNA: TGTGCCAGCAGCCCGGGGACTAGCGTCGAGGAGTACTTC. This gives the protein CASSPGTSVEEYF.

The chain joins TRBV20-1 to TRBJ1-5; possible D gene TRBD1, 5 bases. This CDR3 contains 13 residues. CDR1 is DFQATT and CDR2 is SNEGSKA in the germline V gene (reference sequence). CDR3 bases: TGCACTGCGGGACTTCGGGGCAATCAGCCCCAGCATTTT. Encoded protein: CTAGLRGNQPQHF.

The chain recombines TRBV28 with TRBJ2-7; 8 nucleotides agree with TRBD1. Germline trimming cut 8 bases from V and 4 bases from J; bases unmatched to any gene: 7. The CDR3 consists of 13 residues. Germline CDR1 and CDR2: MDHEN and SYDVKM. CDR3 amino acids: CASAAGGPYEQYF. The CDR3 DNA follows: TGTGCCAGCGCAGCAGGGGGCCCGTACGAGCAGTACTTC.

The gene calls are TRBV12-3 or TRBV12-4 and TRBJ1-2; weak D call: TRBD1 (5 bases). This CDR3 is built from 13 residues. The germline V and J ends were trimmed by 8 bases and 4 bases, with 14 bases remaining between them. CDR3 loop: CASAPQAIYGYTF. The CDR3 DNA reads TGTGCCAGCGCCCCACAGGCGATCTATGGCTACACCTTC.

The V gene is TRBV5-5, the J gene TRBJ1-2; tentatively, D is TRBD1 (6 bases). Looked up from germline, CDR1 is SGHKS and CDR2 is YYEKEE (reference sequence). The CDR3 runs to 11 residues. Trimming left V 4 bases short and J 10 bases short, with 11 bases between. CDR3 DNA sequence: TGTGCCAGCAGCCGGGACACCGACTACACCTTC. As protein: CASSRDTDYTF. The full variable domain, with the rest looked up from reference TRBV5-5 and TRBJ1-2, is DAGVTQSPTHLIKTRGQQVTLRCSPISGHKSVSWYQQVLGQGPQFIFQYYEKEERGRGNFPDRFSARQFPNYSSELNVNALLLGDSALYLCASSRDTDYTFGSGTRLTVV.

This chain joins TRBV3-1 and TRBJ2-3; D not certain. Trimming removed 4 bases from V and 4 bases from J, with 9 bases in between. The CDR3 has 13 residues. Germline-derived CDR1 and CDR2 are LGHDT and YNNKEL (reference sequence). CDR3 sequence reads: CASSRVRSDTQYF. CDR3 nucleotide sequence: TGTGCCAGCAGCCGTGTTAGATCAGATACGCAGTATTTT.

A word on this clonotype: An end of the junction does not agree with germline; a read error may underlie this. The rearrangement joins TRBV4-1 to TRBJ1-1, with D possibly being TRBD1 (5 bases). This CDR3 comprises 15 residues. Germline loops: CDR1 MGHRA, CDR2 YSYEKL. The CDR3 spells CASGQGVQSCTEAFF. CDR3 DNA: TGCGCCAGCGGCCAAGGGGTACAGTCCTGTACTGAAGCTTTCTTT.

Only a few counts were recorded for this clonotype. This chain joins TRBV6-4 and TRBJ1-5; 9 bases line up with TRBD1. In germline, CDR1 is MRHNA, CDR2 SNTAGT. Trimming took 6 bases from V and 0 from J; bases not matched to a gene: 3. The CDR3 covers 15 residues. The CDR3 nucleotides are TGTGCCAGCAGGGGACAGGGAAATAGCAATCAGCCCCAGCATTTT. Its protein is CASRGQGNSNQPQHF.